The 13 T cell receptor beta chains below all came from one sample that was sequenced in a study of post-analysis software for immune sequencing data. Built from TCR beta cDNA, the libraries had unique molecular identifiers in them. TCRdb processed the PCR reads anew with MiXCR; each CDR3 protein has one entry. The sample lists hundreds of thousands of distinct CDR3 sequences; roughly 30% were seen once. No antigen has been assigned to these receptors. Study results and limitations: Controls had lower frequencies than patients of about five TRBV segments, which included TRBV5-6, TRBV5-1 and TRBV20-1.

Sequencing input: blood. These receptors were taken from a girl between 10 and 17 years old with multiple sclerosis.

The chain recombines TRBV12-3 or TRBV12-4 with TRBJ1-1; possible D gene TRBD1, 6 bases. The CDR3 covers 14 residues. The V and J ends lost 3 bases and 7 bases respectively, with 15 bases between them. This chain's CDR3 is CASSFSVGGLEAFF. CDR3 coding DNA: TGTGCCAGCAGTTTTTCAGTCGGGGGGCTTGAAGCTTTCTTT.

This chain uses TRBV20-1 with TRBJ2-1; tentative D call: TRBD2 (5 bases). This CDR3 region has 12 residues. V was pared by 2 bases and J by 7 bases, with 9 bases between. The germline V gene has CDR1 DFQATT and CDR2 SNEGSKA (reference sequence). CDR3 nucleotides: TGCAGTGCTAGATGGCGGGTGAATGAGCAGTTCTTC. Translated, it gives CSARWRVNEQFF.

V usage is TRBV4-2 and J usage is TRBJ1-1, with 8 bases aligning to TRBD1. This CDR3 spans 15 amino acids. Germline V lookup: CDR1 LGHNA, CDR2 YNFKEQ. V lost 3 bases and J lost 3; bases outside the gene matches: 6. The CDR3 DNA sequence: TGTGCCAGCAGCCAGGGGACAGGTTCAGACACTGAAGCTTTCTTT. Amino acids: CASSQGTGSDTEAFF.

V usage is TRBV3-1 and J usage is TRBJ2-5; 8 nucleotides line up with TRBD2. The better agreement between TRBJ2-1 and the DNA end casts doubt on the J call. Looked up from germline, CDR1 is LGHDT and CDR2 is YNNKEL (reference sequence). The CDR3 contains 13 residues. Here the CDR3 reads CASRYRAGETQFF. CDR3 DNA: TGTGCCAGCAGATACAGAGCGGGAGAGACCCAGTTCTTC.

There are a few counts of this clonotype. The CDR3 here is CSAIIAGRNYGYTF. CDR3 sequence (DNA): TGCAGTGCTATAATTGCAGGAAGAAACTATGGCTACACCTTC. The chain is built from TRBV20-1 and TRBJ1-2; D gene unclear. Trimming stripped 4 bases from V and 2 bases from J, with 14 bases between. The CDR3 runs to 14 residues. CDR1 and CDR2 (germline): DFQATT, SNEGSKA (reference sequence).

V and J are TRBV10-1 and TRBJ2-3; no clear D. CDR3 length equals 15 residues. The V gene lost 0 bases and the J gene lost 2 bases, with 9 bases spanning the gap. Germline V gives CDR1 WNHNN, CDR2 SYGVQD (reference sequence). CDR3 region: CASSESGTDTDTQYF. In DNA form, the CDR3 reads TGCGCCAGCAGTGAGTCGGGCACAGACACAGATACGCAGTATTTT.

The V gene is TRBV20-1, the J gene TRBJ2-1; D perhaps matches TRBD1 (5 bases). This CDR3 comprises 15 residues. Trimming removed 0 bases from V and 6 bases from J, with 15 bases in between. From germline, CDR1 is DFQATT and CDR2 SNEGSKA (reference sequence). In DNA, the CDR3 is TGCAGTGCTAGAGATGACAGTTGGGGTCGCAATGAGCAGTTCTTC. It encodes CSARDDSWGRNEQFF.

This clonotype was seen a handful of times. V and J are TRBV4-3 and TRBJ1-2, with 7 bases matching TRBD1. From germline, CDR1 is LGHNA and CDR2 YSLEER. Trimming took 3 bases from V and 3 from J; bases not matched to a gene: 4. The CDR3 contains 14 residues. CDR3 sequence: CASSQAQGDYGYTF. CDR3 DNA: TGCGCCAGCAGCCAGGCTCAGGGGGACTATGGCTACACCTTC.

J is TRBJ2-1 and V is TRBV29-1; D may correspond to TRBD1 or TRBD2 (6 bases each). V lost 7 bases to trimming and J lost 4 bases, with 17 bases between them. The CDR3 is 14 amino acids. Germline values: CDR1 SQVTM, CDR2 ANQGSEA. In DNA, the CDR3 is TGCAGCGCCACCACGGGGGCGGCTTACAATGAGCAGTTCTTC. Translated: CSATTGAAYNEQFF.

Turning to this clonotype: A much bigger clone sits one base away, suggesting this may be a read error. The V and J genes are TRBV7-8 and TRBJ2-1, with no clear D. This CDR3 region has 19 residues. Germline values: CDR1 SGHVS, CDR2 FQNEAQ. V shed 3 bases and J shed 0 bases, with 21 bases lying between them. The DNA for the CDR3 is TGTGCCAGCAGCTTCGCCACGTCTAGTGCACTTGGCTCCTACAATGAGCAGTTCTTC. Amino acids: CASSFATSSALGSYNEQFF.

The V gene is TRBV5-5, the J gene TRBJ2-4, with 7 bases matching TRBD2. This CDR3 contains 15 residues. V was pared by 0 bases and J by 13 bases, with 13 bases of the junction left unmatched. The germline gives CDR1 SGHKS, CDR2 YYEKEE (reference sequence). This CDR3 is CASSLALAVYNEQYF. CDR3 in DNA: TGTGCCAGCAGCTTGGCCCTAGCGGTATACAATGAGCAGTACTTC.

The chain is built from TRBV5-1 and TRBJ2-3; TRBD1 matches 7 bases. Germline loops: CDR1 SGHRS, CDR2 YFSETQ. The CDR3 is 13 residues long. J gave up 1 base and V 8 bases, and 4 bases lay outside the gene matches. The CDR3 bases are TGCGCCAGTTACAGGGGTGGCACAGATACGCAGTATTTT. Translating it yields CASYRGGTDTQYF.

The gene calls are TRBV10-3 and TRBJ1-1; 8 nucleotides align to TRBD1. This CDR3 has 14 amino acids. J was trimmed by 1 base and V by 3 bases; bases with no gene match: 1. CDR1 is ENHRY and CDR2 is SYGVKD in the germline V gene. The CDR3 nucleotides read TGTGCCATCAGTGATGGACAGGGGAACACTGAAGCTTTCTTT. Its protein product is CAISDGQGNTEAFF.